One sample yielded the 18 T cell receptor beta chains listed below, sequenced in a study of PD-1 blockade in mismatch repair-deficient tumors. Clones were sequenced by immunoSEQ multiplex PCR, and TCRdb holds only the in-frame ones, with some missing. The sample has about 84,000 clones, roughly 80% seen once; the top ten hold approximately 2.7%. Sequenced material: peripheral blood, taken 12 weeks after starting pembrolizumab. The receptors come from an adult with mismatch repair-deficient cancer.

The chain couples TRBV7-2 to TRBJ1-5; no clear D gene. V lost 1 base and J 9 bases, leaving 10 bases between the germline ends. CDR1 is SGHTA and CDR2 is FQGNSA in the germline V gene. This CDR3 is 13 amino acids long. This CDR3 is CASSLEVRGPQHF. The CDR3 DNA reads TGTGCCAGCAGCTTAGAGGTCCGGGGGCCCCAGCATTTT.

J is TRBJ1-2 and V is TRBV6-4; D is unclear. V lost 10 bases and J lost 5, with 35 bases in between. The CDR3 is made up of 19 amino acids. Germline CDR1 and CDR2: MRHNA and SNTAGT. CDR3 residues: CAIKIVGFLGQRRMYGYTF. DNA for the CDR3: TGTGCCATCAAAATCGTTGGGTTCTTGGGTCAGAGGCGAATGTATGGCTACACCTTC.

The table lists this clone with a count of one. This rearrangement joins TRBV29-1 to TRBJ2-1; D call uncertain. The V gene lost 6 bases and the J gene lost 5 bases, with 8 bases spanning the gap. CDR3 length: 11 amino acids. Germline CDR1 SQVTM, CDR2 ANQGSEA. The CDR3: CSVLEDNEQFF. CDR3 bases: TGCAGCGTCCTAGAGGACAATGAGCAGTTCTTC.

The CDR3 spells CASSVAGQGSFEQYF. In DNA form, the CDR3 reads TGTGCCAGTAGTGTTGCGGGACAGGGATCATTCGAGCAGTACTTC. The rearrangement links TRBV19 to TRBJ2-7, with TRBD1 identical over 9 bases. The length of the CDR3 is 15 residues. CDR1 and CDR2 from the germline V gene are LNHDA and SQIVND (reference sequence). V dropped 5 bases and J dropped 6; count of bases not matched to a gene: 11.

The rearrangement uses TRBV27 and TRBJ1-1, with D unclear. The CDR3 runs to 13 residues. Germline assignment: CDR1 MNHEY and CDR2 SMNVEV (reference sequence). V lost 2 bases, J lost 4 bases, and 8 bases lay in between. CDR3: CASSLGGATEAFF. CDR3 nucleotides: TGTGCCAGCAGTTTAGGAGGAGCCACTGAAGCTTTCTTT.

This clone appeared many times. The CDR3 region is CASSFPVGQSSYEQYF. As DNA, the CDR3 is TGTGCCAGCAGTTTCCCGGTTGGACAGAGTTCCTACGAGCAGTACTTC. The chain combines TRBV2 with TRBJ2-7; the D gene is possibly TRBD1 (6 bases). The CDR3 totals 16 residues. The V end was cut by 5 bases, the J end by 1 base, with 18 bases between. The germline CDR1 and CDR2 sequences are SNHLY and FYNNEI.

The chain couples TRBV27 to TRBJ2-7; 7 bases are shared with TRBD2. Germline-derived CDR1 and CDR2 are MNHEY and SMNVEV (reference sequence). The CDR3 runs to 13 residues. Losses at the gene ends were 1 base for V and 5 bases for J; bases not matched to a gene: 2. In DNA, the CDR3 is TGTGCCAGCAGTTTATTCGCGGGAGACGAGCAGTACTTC. Its protein product is CASSLFAGDEQYF.

This chain joins TRBV30 and TRBJ2-5; no reliable D call. Germline V gene data show CDR1 as GTSNPN and CDR2 as SVGIG (reference sequence). The CDR3 is 10 amino acids. V was cut by 5 bases and J by 2 bases, with 3 bases left in between. DNA of the CDR3: TGTGCCTGGGTACAAGAGACCCAGTACTTC. Protein product: CAWVQETQYF.

The V call is TRBV19, the J call TRBJ2-7, with 7 positions matching TRBD2. V trimming: 4 bases; J trimming: 2 bases; junction bases outside the gene matches: 14. From germline, CDR1 is LNHDA and CDR2 SQIVND (reference sequence). This CDR3 is built from 17 residues. The CDR3 nucleotides are TGTGCCAGTAGTAAAGCCTTCCGCGGGAGTATGACCTACGAGCAGTACTTC. This translates into CASSKAFRGSMTYEQYF.

This chain joins TRBV27 and TRBJ1-2; TRBD1 agrees at 9 bases. V shed 4 bases, J shed 6 bases, and the junction held 12 bases outside the gene matches. The V gene's germline CDR1 is MNHEY and CDR2 SMNVEV (reference sequence). This CDR3 spans 16 amino acids. CDR3 bases: TGTGCCAGCAGTTACGATCCGGGACAGGGCTTTGATGGCTACACCTTC. Protein sequence: CASSYDPGQGFDGYTF.

This rearrangement joins TRBV6-1 to TRBJ2-7; D is ambiguous. Deletions cut 2 bases from V and 3 bases from J, with 14 bases between. The CDR3 contains 15 residues. Germline CDR1 and CDR2: MNHNS and SASEGT. CDR3 bases: TGTGCCAGCAGTGAAATAGGCTGGCAGAACTACGAGCAGTACTTC. The encoded protein is CASSEIGWQNYEQYF.

The chain uses TRBV10-1 and TRBJ2-3; perhaps TRBD2 as D (5 bases). Germline V gives CDR1 WNHNN, CDR2 SYGVQD (reference sequence). V was pared by 8 bases and J by 2 bases, with 11 bases between. CDR3 length: 13 amino acids. This chain's CDR3 is CASGSGDTDTQYF. The CDR3 DNA reads TGCGCCAGCGGGAGCGGAGACACAGATACGCAGTATTTT.

The gene calls are TRBV7-9 and TRBJ2-3; D may be TRBD1 or TRBD2 (5 bases each). Germline V gene sequence: CDR1 SEHNR, CDR2 FQNEAQ (reference sequence). CDR3 length equals 13 residues. The V gene lost 5 bases and the J gene lost 6 bases, with 12 bases spanning the gap. The CDR3 DNA reads TGTGCCAGCAGCGACCCGGGACGGGATACGCAGTATTTT. Protein sequence: CASSDPGRDTQYF.

The chain uses TRBV7-8 and TRBJ1-3, with TRBD1 as a possible D gene (5 bases). Germline CDR1 reads SGHVS; CDR2 reads FQNEAQ. The CDR3 is 15 residues long. V was cut by 0 bases and J by 4 bases, with 10 bases left in between. CDR3 in DNA: TGTGCCAGCAGCTTAGCGCACGGGGACGGAAACACCATATATTTT. Its translation: CASSLAHGDGNTIYF.

The V gene is TRBV27, the J gene TRBJ1-1; the D gene is possibly TRBD1 (6 bases). CDR1 is MNHEY and CDR2 is SMNVEV in the germline V gene (reference sequence). Trimming took off 5 bases at V and 8 bases at J, with 18 bases between the two ends. The CDR3 totals 14 residues. This chain's CDR3 is CASSKMDSLKEAFF. The DNA of the CDR3 is TGTGCCAGCAGTAAGATGGACAGCTTGAAGGAAGCTTTCTTT.

This clone was found once. The rearrangement links TRBV7-9 to TRBJ2-7, with D perhaps matching TRBD1 (6 bases). This CDR3 has 15 residues. Per germline, CDR1 SEHNR and CDR2 FQNEAQ (reference sequence). V gave up 4 bases and J gave up 6 bases, with 19 bases separating them. The CDR3: CASSSRTAESAEQYF. The CDR3 DNA reads as TGTGCCAGCAGCTCTCGGACAGCCGAGTCCGCCGAGCAGTACTTC.

This clone was seen a few times. The chain joins TRBV25-1 to TRBJ1-4; D remains unclear. V lost 7 bases, J lost 6 bases, and 9 bases lay in between. There are 12 residues in the CDR3. CDR1 and CDR2 (germline): MGHDK, SYGVNS. CDR3 nucleotides: TGTGCCAGCAAATCCGGTTATGAAAAACTGTTTTTT. Encoded protein: CASKSGYEKLFF.

The chain employs TRBV6-6 and TRBJ1-1; D gene ambiguous. The V gene lost 6 bases and the J gene lost 8 bases, with 10 bases spanning the gap. The CDR3 extends over 11 amino acids. Germline assignment: CDR1 MNHNY and CDR2 SVGAGI (reference sequence). In DNA form, the CDR3 reads TGTGCCAGCAGCGCAGAGGGAGAAGCTTTCTTT. Translated, it gives CASSAEGEAFF.